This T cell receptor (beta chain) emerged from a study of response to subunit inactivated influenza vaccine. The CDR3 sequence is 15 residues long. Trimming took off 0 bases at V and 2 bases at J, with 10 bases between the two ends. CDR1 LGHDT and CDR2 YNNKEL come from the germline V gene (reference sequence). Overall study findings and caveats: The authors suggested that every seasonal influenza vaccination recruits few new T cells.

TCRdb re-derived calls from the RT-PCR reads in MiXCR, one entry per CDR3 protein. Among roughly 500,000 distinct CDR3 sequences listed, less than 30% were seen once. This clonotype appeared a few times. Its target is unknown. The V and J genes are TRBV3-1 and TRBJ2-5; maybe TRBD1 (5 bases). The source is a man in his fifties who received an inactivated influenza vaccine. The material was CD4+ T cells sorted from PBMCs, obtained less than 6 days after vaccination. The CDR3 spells CASSQDLAGQETQYF. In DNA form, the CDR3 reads TGTGCCAGCAGCCAAGATTTGGCAGGGCAAGAGACCCAGTACTTC.